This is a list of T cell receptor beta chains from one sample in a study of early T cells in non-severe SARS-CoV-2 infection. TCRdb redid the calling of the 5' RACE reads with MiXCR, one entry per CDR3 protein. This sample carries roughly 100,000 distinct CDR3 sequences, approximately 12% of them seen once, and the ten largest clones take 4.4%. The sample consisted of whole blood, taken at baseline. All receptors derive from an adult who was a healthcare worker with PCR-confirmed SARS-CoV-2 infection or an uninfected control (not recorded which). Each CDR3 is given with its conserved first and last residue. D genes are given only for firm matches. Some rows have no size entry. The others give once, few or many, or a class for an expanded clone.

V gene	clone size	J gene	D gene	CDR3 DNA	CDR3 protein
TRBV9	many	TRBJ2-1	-	TGTGCCAGCAGCTCTCTTAATGAGCAGTTCTTC	CASSSLNEQFF
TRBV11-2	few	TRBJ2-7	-	TGTGCCAGCAGCTTTACAGGCCCTCTGAACGAGCAGTACTTC	CASSFTGPLNEQYF
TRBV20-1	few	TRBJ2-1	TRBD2	TGCAGTGCTAGCGTACTAGCGGGGGAACCCAATGAGCAGTTCTTC	CSASVLAGEPNEQFF
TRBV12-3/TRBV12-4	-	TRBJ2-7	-	TGTGCCAGCAGTTTTTTGACAGGGAGGGACGAGCAGTACTTC	CASSFLTGRDEQYF
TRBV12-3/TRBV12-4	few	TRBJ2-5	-	TGTGCCAGCAGCCTCCGGACAACCCAAGAGACCCAGTACTTC	CASSLRTTQETQYF
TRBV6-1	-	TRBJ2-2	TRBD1	TGTGCCAGCAGTGTCGACAGGGCCAACACCGGGGAGCTGTTTTTT	CASSVDRANTGELFF
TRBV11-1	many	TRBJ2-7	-	TGTGCCAGCAGCTCCTCGTCGAAGCAGTACTTC	CASSSSSKQYF
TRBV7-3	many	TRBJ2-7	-	TGTGCCAGCAGCCCAGACGGGAAGAACTACGAGCAGTACTTC	CASSPDGKNYEQYF
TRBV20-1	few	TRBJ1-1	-	TGCAGTGCTAGCGGAGGAGGTGCTGAAGCTTTCTTT	CSASGGGAEAFF
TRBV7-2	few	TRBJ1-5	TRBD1	TGTGCCAGCAGCCGTAATACAGGGGCTCACAATCAGCATTTT	CASSRNTGAHNQHF
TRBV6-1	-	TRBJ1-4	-	TGTGCCAGCAGCTCCGGGACGGCAGCAACTAATGAAAAACTGTTTTTT	CASSSGTAATNEKLFF
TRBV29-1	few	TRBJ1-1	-	TGCAGCGTTGGGGGAGGTACTGAAGCTTTCTTT	CSVGGGTEAFF
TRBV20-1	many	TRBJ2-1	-	TGCAGTGCGGACCAAGGGGCCTCCTACAATGAGCAGTTCTTC	CSADQGASYNEQFF
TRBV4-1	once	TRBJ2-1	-	TGCGCCAGCAGCCAACTGACGGGGGGCCAAGATGAGCAGTTCTTC	CASSQLTGGQDEQFF
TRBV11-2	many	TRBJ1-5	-	TGTGCCAGCAGCTTAGCCGCGGGCTTGCAGCCCCAGCATTTT	CASSLAAGLQPQHF
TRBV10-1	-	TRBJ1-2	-	TGCGCCAGCAGCCCCGGCGGTCTGGGGGGATATGGCTACACCTTC	CASSPGGLGGYGYTF
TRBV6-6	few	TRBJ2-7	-	TGTGCCAGTATACAGGGTTTGGAACAGTACTTC	CASIQGLEQYF